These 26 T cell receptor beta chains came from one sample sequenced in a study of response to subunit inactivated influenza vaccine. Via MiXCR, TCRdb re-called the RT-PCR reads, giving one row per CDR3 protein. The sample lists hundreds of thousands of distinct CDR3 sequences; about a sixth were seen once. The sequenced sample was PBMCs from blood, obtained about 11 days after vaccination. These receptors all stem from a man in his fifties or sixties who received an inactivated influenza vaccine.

The CDR3 here is CASRAGPSNTEAFF. The CDR3 nucleotides are TGTGCCAGCAGGGCCGGGCCCTCGAACACTGAAGCTTTCTTT. The chain employs TRBV28 and TRBJ1-1; D call uncertain. Germline CDR1 and CDR2: MDHEN and SYDVKM. This CDR3 spans 14 amino acids. Trimming took off 6 bases at V and 1 base at J, with 12 bases between the two ends.

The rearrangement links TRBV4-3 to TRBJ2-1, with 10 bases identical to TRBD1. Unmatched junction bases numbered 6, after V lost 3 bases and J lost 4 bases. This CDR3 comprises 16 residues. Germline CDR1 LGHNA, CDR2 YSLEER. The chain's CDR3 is CASSHGPGQGYNEQFF. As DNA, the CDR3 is TGCGCCAGCAGCCACGGACCGGGACAGGGGTACAATGAGCAGTTCTTC.

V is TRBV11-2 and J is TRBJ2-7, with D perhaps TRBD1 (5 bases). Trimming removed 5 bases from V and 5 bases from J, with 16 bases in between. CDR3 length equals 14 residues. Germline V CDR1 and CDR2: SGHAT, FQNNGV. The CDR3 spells CASSPTITGDEQYF. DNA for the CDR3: TGTGCCAGCAGCCCGACCATAACAGGTGACGAGCAGTACTTC.

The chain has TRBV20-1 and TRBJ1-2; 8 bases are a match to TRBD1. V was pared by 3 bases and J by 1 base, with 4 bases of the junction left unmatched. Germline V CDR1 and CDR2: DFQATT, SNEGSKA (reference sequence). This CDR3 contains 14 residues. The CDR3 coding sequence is TGCAGTGCTAGGGAACAGGGGGATAACTATGGCTACACCTTC. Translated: CSAREQGDNYGYTF.

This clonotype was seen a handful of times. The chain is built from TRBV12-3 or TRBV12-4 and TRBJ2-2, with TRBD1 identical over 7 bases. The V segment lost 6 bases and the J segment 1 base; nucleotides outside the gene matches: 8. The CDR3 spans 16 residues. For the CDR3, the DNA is TGTGCCAGCAGCTCCGGGACAGCTTTGAACACCGGGGAGCTGTTTTTT. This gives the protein CASSSGTALNTGELFF.

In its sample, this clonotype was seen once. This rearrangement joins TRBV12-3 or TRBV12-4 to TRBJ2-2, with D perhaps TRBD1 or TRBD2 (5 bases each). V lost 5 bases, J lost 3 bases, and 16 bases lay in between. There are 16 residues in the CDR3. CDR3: CASSLHRDGYTGELFF. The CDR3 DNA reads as TGTGCCAGCAGTCTGCACCGGGACGGGTACACCGGGGAGCTGTTTTTT.

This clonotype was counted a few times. CDR3 region: CASHKWGSGANVLTF. CDR3 DNA: TGTGCCAGCCACAAGTGGGGGTCTGGGGCCAACGTCCTGACTTTC. The chain is built from TRBV6-2 or TRBV6-3 and TRBJ2-6; D assignment may be TRBD1 or TRBD2 (5 bases each). The V gene's germline CDR1 is MNHEY and CDR2 SVGEGT. The ends were cut back, 8 bases at V and 1 base at J, with 12 bases in the middle. CDR3 size: 15 residues.

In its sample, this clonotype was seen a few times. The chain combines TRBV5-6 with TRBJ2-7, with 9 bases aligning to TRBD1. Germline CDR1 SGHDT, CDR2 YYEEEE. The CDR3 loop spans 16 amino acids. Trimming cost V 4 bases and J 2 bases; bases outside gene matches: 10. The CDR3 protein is CASSLGQGLTPYEQYF. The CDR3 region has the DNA TGTGCCAGCAGCCTGGGACAGGGTTTGACCCCCTACGAGCAGTACTTC. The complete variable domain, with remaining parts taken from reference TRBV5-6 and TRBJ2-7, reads DAGVTQSPTHLIKTRGQQVTLRCSPKSGHDTVSWYQQALGQGPQFIFQYYEEEERQRGNFPDRFSGHQFPNYSSELNVNALLLGDSALYLCASSLGQGLTPYEQYFGPGTRLTVT.

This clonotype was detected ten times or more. The CDR3 region is CSATPPPGSYNEQFF. In DNA form, the CDR3 reads TGCAGTGCTACCCCCCCTCCAGGTTCATACAATGAGCAGTTCTTC. The chain has TRBV20-1 and TRBJ2-1; no clear D gene. V was cut by 4 bases and J by 4 bases, with 17 bases left in between. Germline V gene data show CDR1 as DFQATT and CDR2 as SNEGSKA (reference sequence). This CDR3 has 15 amino acids.

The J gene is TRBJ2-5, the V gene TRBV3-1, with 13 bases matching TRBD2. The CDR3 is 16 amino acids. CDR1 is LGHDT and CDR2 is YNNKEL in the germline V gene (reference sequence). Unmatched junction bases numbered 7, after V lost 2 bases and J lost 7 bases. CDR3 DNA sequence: TGTGCCAGCAGCCAAACGGGACTAGCGGGATCTGGGACCCAGTACTTC. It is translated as CASSQTGLAGSGTQYF.

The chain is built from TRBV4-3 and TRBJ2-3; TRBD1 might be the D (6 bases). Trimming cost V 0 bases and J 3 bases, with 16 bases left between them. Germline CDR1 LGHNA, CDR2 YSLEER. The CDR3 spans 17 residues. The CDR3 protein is CASSQDFRGPGTDTQYF. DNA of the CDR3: TGCGCCAGCAGCCAAGATTTCAGGGGCCCGGGTACAGATACGCAGTATTTT.

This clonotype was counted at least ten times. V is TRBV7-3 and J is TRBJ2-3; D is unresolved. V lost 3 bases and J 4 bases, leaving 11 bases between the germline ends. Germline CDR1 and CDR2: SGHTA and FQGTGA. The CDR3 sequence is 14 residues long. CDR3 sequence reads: CASSFSGLADTQYF. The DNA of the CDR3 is TGTGCCAGCAGCTTCTCAGGATTGGCAGATACGCAGTATTTT. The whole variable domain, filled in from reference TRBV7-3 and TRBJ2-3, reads GAGVSQTPSNKVTEKGKYVELRCDPISGHTALYWYRQSLGQGPEFLIYFQGTGAADDSGLPNDRFFAVRPEGSVSTLKIQRTERGDSAVYLCASSFSGLADTQYFGPGTRLTVL.

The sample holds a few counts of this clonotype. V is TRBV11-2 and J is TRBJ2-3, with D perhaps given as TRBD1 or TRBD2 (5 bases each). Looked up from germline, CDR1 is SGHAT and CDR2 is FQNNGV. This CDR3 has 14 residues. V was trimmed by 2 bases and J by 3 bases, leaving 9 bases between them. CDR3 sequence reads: CASSLRGVTDTQYF. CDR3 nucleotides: TGTGCCAGCAGCTTAAGAGGGGTTACAGATACGCAGTATTTT.

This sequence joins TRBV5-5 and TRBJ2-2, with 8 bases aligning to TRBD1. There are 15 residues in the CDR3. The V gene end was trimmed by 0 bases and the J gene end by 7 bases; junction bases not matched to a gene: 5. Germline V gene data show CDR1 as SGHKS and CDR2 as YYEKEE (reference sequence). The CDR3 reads CASSLVGQGSGELFF. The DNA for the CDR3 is TGTGCCAGCAGCTTGGTCGGACAGGGAAGCGGGGAGCTGTTTTTT.

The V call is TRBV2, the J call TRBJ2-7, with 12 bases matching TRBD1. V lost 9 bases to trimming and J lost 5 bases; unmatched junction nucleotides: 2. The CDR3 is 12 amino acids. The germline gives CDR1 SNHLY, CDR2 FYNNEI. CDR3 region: CARGQGAHEQYF. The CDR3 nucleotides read TGTGCCAGGGGACAGGGGGCGCACGAGCAGTACTTC. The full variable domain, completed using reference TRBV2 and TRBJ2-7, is EPEVTQTPSHQVTQMGQEVILRCVPISNHLYFYWYRQILGQKVEFLVSFYNNEISEKSEIFDDQFSVERPDGSNFTLKIRSTKLEDSAMYFCARGQGAHEQYFGPGTRLTVT.

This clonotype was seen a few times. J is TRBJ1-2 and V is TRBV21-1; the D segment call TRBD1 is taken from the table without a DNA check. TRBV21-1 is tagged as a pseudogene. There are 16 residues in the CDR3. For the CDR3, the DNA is TGTGCCAGCAGCAAACACCAAGCCGGGGGCGACTATGGCTACACCTTC. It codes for CASSKHQAGGDYGYTF.

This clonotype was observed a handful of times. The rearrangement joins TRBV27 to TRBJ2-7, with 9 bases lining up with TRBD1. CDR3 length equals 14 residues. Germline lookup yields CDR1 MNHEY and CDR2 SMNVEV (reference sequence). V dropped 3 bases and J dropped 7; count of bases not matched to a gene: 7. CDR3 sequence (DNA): TGTGCCAGCAGTTTCGATGGACAGGGGTGGGAGCAGTACTTC. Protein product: CASSFDGQGWEQYF.

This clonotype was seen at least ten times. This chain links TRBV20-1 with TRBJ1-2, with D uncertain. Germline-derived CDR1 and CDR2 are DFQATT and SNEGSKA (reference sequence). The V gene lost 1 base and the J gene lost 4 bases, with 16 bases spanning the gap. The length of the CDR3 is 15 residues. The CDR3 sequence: CSARATTGPFYGYTF. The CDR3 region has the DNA TGCAGTGCTAGAGCGACCACGGGCCCCTTCTATGGCTACACCTTC.

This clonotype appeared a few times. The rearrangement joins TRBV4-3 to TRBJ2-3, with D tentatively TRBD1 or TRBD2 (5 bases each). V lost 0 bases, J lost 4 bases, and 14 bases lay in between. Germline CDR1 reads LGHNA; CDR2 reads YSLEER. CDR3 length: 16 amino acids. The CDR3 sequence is CASSQDRDRGPDTQYF. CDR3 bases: TGCGCCAGCAGCCAAGATCGTGACAGAGGGCCAGATACGCAGTATTTT.

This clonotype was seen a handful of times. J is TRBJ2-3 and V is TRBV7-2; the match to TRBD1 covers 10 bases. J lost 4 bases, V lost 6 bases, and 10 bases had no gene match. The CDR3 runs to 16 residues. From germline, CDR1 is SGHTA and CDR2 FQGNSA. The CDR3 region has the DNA TGTGCCAGCAGACCCATCGACAGGGGGCTATCAGATACGCAGTATTTT. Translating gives CASRPIDRGLSDTQYF. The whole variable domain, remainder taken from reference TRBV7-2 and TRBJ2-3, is GAGVSQSPSNKVTEKGKDVELRCDPISGHTALYWYRQSLGQGLEFLIYFQGNSAPDKSGLPSDRFSAERTGGSVSTLTIQRTQQEDSAVYLCASRPIDRGLSDTQYFGPGTRLTVL.

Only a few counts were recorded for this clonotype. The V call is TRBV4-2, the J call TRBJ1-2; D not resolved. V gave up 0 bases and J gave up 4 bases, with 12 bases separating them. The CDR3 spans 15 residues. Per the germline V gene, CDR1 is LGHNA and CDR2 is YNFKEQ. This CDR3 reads CASSQDFGVGYGYTF. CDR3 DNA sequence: TGTGCCAGCAGCCAAGATTTTGGGGTCGGCTATGGCTACACCTTC.

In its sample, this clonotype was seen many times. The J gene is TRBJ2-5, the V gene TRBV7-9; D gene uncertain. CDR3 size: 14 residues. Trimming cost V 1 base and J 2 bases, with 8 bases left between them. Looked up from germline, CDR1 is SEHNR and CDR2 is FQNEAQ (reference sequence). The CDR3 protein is CASSLDWGQETQYF. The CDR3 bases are TGTGCCAGCAGCTTAGACTGGGGACAAGAGACCCAGTACTTC. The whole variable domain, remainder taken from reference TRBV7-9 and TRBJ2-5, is DTGVSQNPRHKITKRGQNVTFRCDPISEHNRLYWYRQTLGQGPEFLTYFQNEAQLEKSRLLSDRFSAERPKGSFSTLEIQRTEQGDSAMYLCASSLDWGQETQYFGPGTRLLVL.

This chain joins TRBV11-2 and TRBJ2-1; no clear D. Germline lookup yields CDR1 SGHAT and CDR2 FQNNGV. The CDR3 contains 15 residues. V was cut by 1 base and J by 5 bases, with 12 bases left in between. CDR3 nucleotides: TGTGCCAGCAGCTTAGTTTTGCGCAGACACAATGAGCAGTTCTTC. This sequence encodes CASSLVLRRHNEQFF.

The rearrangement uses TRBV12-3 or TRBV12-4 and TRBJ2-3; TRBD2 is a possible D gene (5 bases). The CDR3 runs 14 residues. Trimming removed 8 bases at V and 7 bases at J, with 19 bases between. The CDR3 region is CASRFGGSSYTQYF. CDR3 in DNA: TGTGCCAGCCGCTTTGGAGGCTCCAGTTATACGCAGTATTTT.

As DNA, the CDR3 is TGTGCCAGCAGCGCTGGGACAGGAGGGCCTTATAGCAATCAGCCCCAGCATTTT. It encodes CASSAGTGGPYSNQPQHF. The chain has TRBV5-5 and TRBJ1-5; TRBD1 aligns across 8 bases. After removal of 4 bases from V and 0 bases from J, the junction contained 12 bases not matched to a gene. Germline assignment: CDR1 SGHKS and CDR2 YYEKEE (reference sequence). This CDR3 contains 18 residues.

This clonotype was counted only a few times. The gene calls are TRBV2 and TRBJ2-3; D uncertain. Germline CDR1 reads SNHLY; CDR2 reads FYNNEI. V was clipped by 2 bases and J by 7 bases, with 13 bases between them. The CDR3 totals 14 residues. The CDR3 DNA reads TGTGCCAGCAGTGAAAGTGTCGGGCCTCATACGCAGTATTTT. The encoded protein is CASSESVGPHTQYF.